Sequencing of this T cell receptor beta chain was carried out in a study of T cell responses to AZD1222 COVID-19 vaccine. Germline lookup yields CDR1 SGHAT and CDR2 FQNNGV. CDR3 length: 12 amino acids. With 1 base removed from V and 4 bases from J, the gap between germline ends came to 2 bases. As concerns this clone: The antigen is undetermined.

Study-wide results and caveats: Just a handful of people given AZD1222 tested seropositive at baseline. The reported proportion of spike-specific TCRs targeting unmutated variant regions was nearly half.

Assay used: immunoSEQ multiplex PCR; TCRdb lists only in-frame clones, some missing. The table has 150,000 or so clones, 90% to 95% seen once; the top ten hold 0.7% to 0.9%. Here the sequenced sample was peripheral blood, taken on day 0 of AZD1222 vaccination. This sequence joins TRBV11-2 and TRBJ2-1, with D uncertain. This sequence was found in an adult in good health. The CDR3 DNA is TGTGCCAGCAGCTTAGCTTACAATGAGCAGTTCTTC. Amino acids: CASSLAYNEQFF.